The sequence of this TCR beta chain was determined in a study of blood T cell repertoires in COVID-19 (dated by TCRdb to the early 2020s). Notes on the research overall: The collaborator samples originated in the United States, Italy and Spain and spanned the acute and convalescent phases of COVID-19. Sample metadata almost always included a de-identified subject ID, COVID-19 status, age in years and sex. Subjects who had been exposed to COVID-19, were actively infected with it, or had recovered from it provided the deeply sampled blood TCRbeta repertoires that made up the dataset. The samples were drawn from two sources: the first 160 participants of the ongoing ImmuneRACE study, and 1,200 or so subjects contributed by 6 global collaborators. Where available, HLA class I and class II types were obtained from metadata supplied by the sample provider rather than from assay-based typing. The repertoires were released in a freely available public database meant as a resource for research on the immune response to SARS-CoV-2. The prospective study material was composed of cDNA or gDNA derived from T cells, B-cell-depleted T cells, or PBMCs.

The immunoSEQ Assay, a bias-controlled multiplex PCR, was used to amplify TCRbeta CDR3 regions from genomic DNA. Per the original workflow: The number of nucleated cells in each sample was estimated from the amplification of reference gene primers within the assay. Sequence reads were collapsed and filtered to measure the absolute abundance of every unique TCRbeta CDR3 rearrangement. For each sample, productive Simpson clonality was calculated as the square root of Simpson's diversity index across productive rearrangements. Held by TCRdb, this immuneACCESS table contains in-frame sequences only and omits some clones. Under half of the omission traces to an unresolved V gene where checked; the cause of the rest is unknown. The DNA was the basis for D and trimming; V, J and clone size are from that table. This sample has some 280,000 clones in its table, and around nine tenths of those were observed once. The top ten clones comprise approximately 0.85% of the sample.

A second Seattle source provided samples from volunteer blood donors who had recovered from COVID-19. Whole blood was collected in K2EDTA tubes by collaborating institutions according to the institutions' own protocols. For TCRbeta analysis, collaborator samples were shipped as frozen whole blood, as isolated PBMCs, or as DNA extracted from either sample type. Broader findings and caveats from the paper: Clinical and demographic metadata were provided uncurated, with the amount varying by source and participant.

This clone has a single count. Its antigen is currently not known. It has no much larger one-base neighbor in the sample; base qualities were not kept. CDR1 and CDR2, looked up from the germline V gene (reference sequence), are LNHDA and SQIVND. V and J are truncated by 5 bases and 5 bases respectively, leaving an intervening sequence of 16 bases. The CDR3 measures 15 amino acids from cysteine to phenylalanine. The read is trimmed to its CDR3 DNA, 45 bases read in frame from base 1. This clonotype was obtained from a woman between 40 and 55 years old who had recovered from COVID-19. The sequence joins TRBV19 to TRBJ2-1, with TRBD2 as a weak D call on 5 bases. Input material: peripheral blood. For the CDR3, the sequence is CASSYREILNNEQFF. The DNA reads TGTGCCAGTAGTTACCGGGAAATACTCAACAATGAGCAGTTCTTC.